This TCR beta chain appears in the sequencing data of a study of cytomegalovirus exposure and HLA in healthy donors. Study-wide findings and caveats: There were some V segments, including TRBV6-2 and TRBV6-3, excluded as indistinguishable. The investigators catalogued 150 to 200 TCR beta chains as cytomegalovirus-associated. An analysis done earlier found most TCR beta V segments productive about 87% or about 30% of the time.

As concerns this clone: Antigen specificity is unknown.

The PCR used 60 Vbeta and 13 Jbeta primers. Profiling relied on immunoSEQ multiplex PCR, and the TCRdb table lists in-frame clones only, not all of them. The sample data list about 32,000 clones. CDR1 is MDHEN and CDR2 is SYDVKM in the germline V gene. This CDR3 is built from 14 residues. Losses at the gene ends were 6 bases for V and 3 bases for J; bases not matched to a gene: 4. Donors counted as nominally healthy when sampled, yet unrecorded immune exposures were likely. This TCR derives from a female donor in good health and CMV-seronegative. This sequence joins TRBV28 and TRBJ1-3; TRBD1 matches 8 bases. Sequencing was performed on PBMCs. The CDR3 nucleotides are TGTGCCAGCAGACAGACAGGGGTTGGAAACACCATATATTTT. Translating gives CASRQTGVGNTIYF.